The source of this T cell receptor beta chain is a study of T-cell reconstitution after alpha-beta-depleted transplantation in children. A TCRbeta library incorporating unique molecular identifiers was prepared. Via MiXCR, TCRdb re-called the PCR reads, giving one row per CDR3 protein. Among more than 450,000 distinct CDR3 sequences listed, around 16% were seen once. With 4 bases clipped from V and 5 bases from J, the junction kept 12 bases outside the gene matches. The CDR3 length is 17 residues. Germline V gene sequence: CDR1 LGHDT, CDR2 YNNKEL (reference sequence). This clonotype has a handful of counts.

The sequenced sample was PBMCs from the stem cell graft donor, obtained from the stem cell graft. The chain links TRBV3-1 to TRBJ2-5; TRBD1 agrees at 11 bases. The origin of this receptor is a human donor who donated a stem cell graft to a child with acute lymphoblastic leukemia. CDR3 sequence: CASSPDIGTGGWETQYF. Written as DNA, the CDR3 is TGTGCCAGCAGCCCAGACATCGGGACAGGGGGTTGGGAGACCCAGTACTTC.